Presented here are 3 T cell receptor beta chains from one specimen sequenced in a study of T cells in tumors after PD-1 blockade. The protocol was immunoSEQ multiplex PCR, while the TCRdb copy is restricted to in-frame clones and leaves out a portion. In the table there are roughly 47,000 clones, 60% to 80% of which are singletons. This sample comprised PBMCs, obtained before anti-PD-1 treatment. These receptors all come from a human donor with basal cell carcinoma.

V and J are TRBV18 and TRBJ2-1; D perhaps matches TRBD2 (6 bases). Trimming removed 2 bases at V and 4 bases at J, with 12 bases between. Per the germline V gene, CDR1 is KGHSH and CDR2 is LQKENI. This CDR3 has 15 residues. CDR3 in amino acids: CASSPVADVYNEQFF. In nucleotides, the CDR3 is TGTGCCAGCTCACCAGTAGCGGACGTTTACAATGAGCAGTTCTTC.

The genes are TRBV6-2 or TRBV6-3 and TRBJ2-1; 9 nucleotides line up with TRBD2. V lost 0 bases to trimming and J lost 10 bases; unmatched junction nucleotides: 10. CDR1 MNHEY and CDR2 SVGEGT come from the germline V gene. The CDR3 is 16 amino acids. The CDR3 region has the DNA TGTGCCAGCAGTTACTCGATAGTAGCGGGAGACGGGGAGCAGTTCTTC. Its protein is CASSYSIVAGDGEQFF.

The rearrangement links TRBV6-1 to TRBJ1-4, with D unresolved. Trimming pared 3 bases from V and 3 bases from J, leaving 8 bases between. Germline V gene lookup returns CDR1 MNHNS and CDR2 SASEGT. This CDR3 contains 14 residues. In DNA form, the CDR3 reads TGTGCCAGCAGTGAGATAGTGTCTAATGAAAAACTGTTTTTT. Amino acid sequence: CASSEIVSNEKLFF.